Below are 27 T cell receptor beta chains sequenced from a single sample in a study of T cell responses to AZD1222 COVID-19 vaccine. The assay was immunoSEQ multiplex PCR, and TCRdb's table has in-frame clones only and misses some. The sample lists 90,000 to 95,000 clones; around nine tenths were seen once. Sequenced here: peripheral blood, sampled 28 days after the second AZD1222 dose. All receptors derive from an adult who received the AZD1222 COVID-19 vaccine.

This clone was seen a handful of times. The chain links TRBV30 to TRBJ2-5; TRBD1 matches at 8 bases. Germline lookup yields CDR1 GTSNPN and CDR2 SVGIG (reference sequence). The CDR3 totals 14 residues. J was trimmed by 3 bases and V by 3 bases; bases with no gene match: 6. As DNA, the CDR3 is TGTGCCTGGAGGAACAGGGGGTGGGAAGAGACCCAGTACTTC. Translation gives CAWRNRGWEETQYF.

The chain uses TRBV29-1 and TRBJ1-4; the D is unclear. Trimming shortened V by 0 bases and J by 7 bases, and 12 bases separated the two germline ends. The CDR3 loop spans 14 amino acids. Per germline, CDR1 SQVTM and CDR2 ANQGSEA. CDR3 protein: CSVEDAGFGEKLFF. CDR3 nucleotide sequence: TGCAGCGTTGAAGATGCGGGCTTCGGTGAAAAACTGTTTTTT.

This rearrangement joins TRBV6-5 to TRBJ1-2; D remains unclear. The CDR3 runs 14 residues. Germline CDR1 MNHEY, CDR2 SVGAGI. Trimming stripped 2 bases from V and 3 bases from J, with 10 bases between. The CDR3 nucleotides are TGTGCCAGCAGTTACGGCAGGCAATACTATGGCTACACCTTC. Amino acids: CASSYGRQYYGYTF.

A single count supports this clone. The chain uses TRBV7-9 and TRBJ2-1, with 8 bases fitting TRBD2. The length of the CDR3 is 17 residues. CDR1 and CDR2 (germline): SEHNR, FQNEAQ (reference sequence). J lost 6 bases, V lost 5 bases, and 15 bases had no gene match. The CDR3 DNA follows: TGTGCCAGCAGCCATCAACCCGGGACTAGTTGGGGCAATGAGCAGTTCTTC. The encoded protein is CASSHQPGTSWGNEQFF.

The V and J genes are TRBV9 and TRBJ1-4; D not resolved. The V gene's germline CDR1 is SGDLS and CDR2 YYNGEE. The ends were cut back, 0 bases at V and 6 bases at J, with 9 bases in the middle. The CDR3 sequence is 14 residues long. The CDR3 loop reads CASSVGGNDEKLFF. Here the CDR3 DNA reads TGTGCCAGCAGCGTAGGGGGAAACGATGAAAAACTGTTTTTT.

Written as DNA, the CDR3 is TGCGCCAGCAGCTTGGGACAGGGGAAAAGGGCCCAGTACTTC. Its translation: CASSLGQGKRAQYF. The gene calls are TRBV5-1 and TRBJ2-5, with 8 bases identical to TRBD1. V lost 0 bases and J lost 9; bases outside the gene matches: 7. The CDR3 covers 14 residues. The germline V gene has CDR1 SGHRS and CDR2 YFSETQ.

The J gene is TRBJ2-2, the V gene TRBV5-4; TRBD1 matches 7 bases. Per the germline V gene, CDR1 is SGHNT and CDR2 is YYREEE (reference sequence). The J segment lost 5 bases and the V segment lost 4 bases, leaving 5 bases of the junction unmatched. The CDR3 spans 14 residues. The CDR3 sequence is CASSLRQGTGELFF. In DNA, the CDR3 is TGTGCCAGCAGCCTCAGACAGGGAACCGGGGAGCTGTTTTTT. Using reference TRBV5-4 and TRBJ2-2 for the parts outside the CDR3, the full variable domain is ETGVTQSPTHLIKTRGQQVTLRCSSQSGHNTVSWYQQALGQGPQFIFQYYREEENGRGNFPPRFSGLQFPNYSSELNVNALELDDSALYLCASSLRQGTGELFFGEGSRLTVL.

This chain joins TRBV19 and TRBJ2-5; D not resolved. The CDR3 length is 11 residues. Germline values: CDR1 LNHDA, CDR2 SQIVND (reference sequence). The V gene lost 5 bases and the J gene lost 5 bases, with 6 bases spanning the gap. CDR3 sequence: CASSGRETQYF. The CDR3 region has the DNA TGTGCCAGTAGTGGACGGGAGACCCAGTACTTC.

The chain carries TRBV7-2 and TRBJ2-7; D is uncertain. This CDR3 is built from 11 residues. Trimming took off 5 bases at V and 4 bases at J, with 6 bases between the two ends. CDR1 is SGHTA and CDR2 is FQGNSA in the germline V gene. This CDR3 reads CASSPGYEQYF. The DNA for the CDR3 is TGTGCCAGCAGCCCCGGGTACGAGCAGTACTTC.

This clone turned up a few times. V gene TRBV6-1 combines with J gene TRBJ1-5, with D tentatively TRBD1 (5 bases). The germline V gene encodes CDR1 MNHNS and CDR2 SASEGT. V lost 2 bases to trimming and J lost 4 bases, with 9 bases between them. This CDR3 has 14 amino acids. Here the CDR3 reads CASSEQGFNQPQHF. DNA of the CDR3: TGTGCCAGCAGTGAACAGGGCTTTAATCAGCCCCAGCATTTT.

This clone qualifies as large. The chain recombines TRBV19 with TRBJ1-5; D unclear. V was cut by 4 bases and J by 1 base, with 8 bases left in between. CDR3 size: 14 residues. Germline CDR1 reads LNHDA; CDR2 reads SQIVND (reference sequence). The CDR3 loop reads CASSNPDSNQPQHF. DNA for the CDR3: TGTGCCAGTAGTAACCCGGACAGCAATCAGCCCCAGCATTTT.

Points on this clone: The CDR3 end shows no conserved phenylalanine or tryptophan, and so a read error is likely. Because the CDR3's place on the DNA is in doubt, the DNA is left out and the CDR3 is given as listed by TCRdb. This chain connects TRBV6-2 or TRBV6-3 to TRBJ1-5; the table's D gene call, TRBD1, was not cross checked with the DNA. The CDR3 spans 13 amino acids, including both terminal residues. Germline V gene sequence: CDR1 MNHEY, CDR2 SVGEGT. The CDR3 loop is CASSYTQGTASAY.

The V gene is TRBV13, the J gene TRBJ2-1; no firm D call. Germline V gives CDR1 PRHDT, CDR2 FYEKMQ (reference sequence). The CDR3 spans 16 residues. Trimming cost V 2 bases and J 0 bases, with 11 bases left between them. DNA for the CDR3: TGTGCCAGCAGCTTAATGGCAGCCCACTCCTACAATGAGCAGTTCTTC. It specifies CASSLMAAHSYNEQFF.

This sequence joins TRBV18 and TRBJ2-7; possibly TRBD1 for D (7 bases). CDR3 length: 13 amino acids. Trimming pared 3 bases from V and 4 bases from J, leaving 10 bases between. Germline V gives CDR1 KGHSH, CDR2 LQKENI. CDR3 in amino acids: CASSPTGTYEQYF. In DNA, the CDR3 is TGTGCCAGCTCACCGACAGGGACTTACGAGCAGTACTTC.

This clone was picked up a small number of times. The chain combines TRBV2 with TRBJ2-7, with no clear D. Per germline, CDR1 SNHLY and CDR2 FYNNEI. The CDR3 is 12 amino acids. Trimming left V 4 bases short and J 0 bases short, with 4 bases between. CDR3 protein: CASSVPSYEQYF. The CDR3 DNA is TGTGCCAGCAGTGTTCCCTCCTACGAGCAGTACTTC.

This clone was seen only once. The CDR3 bases are TGTGCCAGCAGCGTCAGGAGGCAAAAGAACACTGAAGCTTTCTTT. It codes for CASSVRRQKNTEAFF. The chain carries TRBV5-6 and TRBJ1-1; D uncertain. With 4 bases removed from V and 1 base from J, the gap between germline ends came to 14 bases. Germline values: CDR1 SGHDT, CDR2 YYEEEE. The CDR3 loop spans 15 amino acids.

The chain links TRBV27 to TRBJ1-1, with D tentatively TRBD1 (5 bases). Deletions cut 4 bases from V and 3 bases from J, with 15 bases between. CDR1 and CDR2 from the germline V gene are MNHEY and SMNVEV (reference sequence). This CDR3 has 15 amino acids. This CDR3 reads CASSSGTGGYTEAFF. The CDR3 coding sequence is TGTGCCAGCAGTTCCGGAACAGGAGGATACACTGAAGCTTTCTTT.

This clone was observed once. The J gene is TRBJ2-7, the V gene TRBV7-2, with a possible D match to TRBD2 (7 bases). The CDR3 is 13 amino acids. The V and J ends lost 1 base and 7 bases respectively, with 11 bases between them. Per the germline V gene, CDR1 is SGHTA and CDR2 is FQGNSA. In nucleotides, the CDR3 is TGTGCCAGCAGCTTAGGGGGGGGGCATGAGCAGTACTTC. Its protein is CASSLGGGHEQYF. Drawing the rest from reference TRBV7-2 and TRBJ2-7, the complete variable domain is GAGVSQSPSNKVTEKGKDVELRCDPISGHTALYWYRQSLGQGLEFLIYFQGNSAPDKSGLPSDRFSAERTGGSVSTLTIQRTQQEDSAVYLCASSLGGGHEQYFGPGTRLTVT.

The chain uses TRBV7-9 and TRBJ2-5; no clear D gene. V was cut by 4 bases and J by 2 bases, with 17 bases left in between. The CDR3 totals 16 residues. The V gene's germline CDR1 is SEHNR and CDR2 FQNEAQ (reference sequence). CDR3 bases: TGTGCCAGCAGCTCTACTATCGGAACGCTTCAAGAGACCCAGTACTTC. It yields the protein CASSSTIGTLQETQYF.

The chain employs TRBV7-9 and TRBJ2-2; D not resolved. V lost 4 bases and J lost 6, with 3 bases in between. Per the germline V gene, CDR1 is SEHNR and CDR2 is FQNEAQ (reference sequence). This CDR3 is built from 11 residues. CDR3 sequence: CASSYPGELFF. The DNA for the CDR3 is TGTGCCAGCAGCTACCCCGGGGAGCTGTTTTTT.

This rearrangement joins TRBV6-2 or TRBV6-3 to TRBJ1-4, with 7 bases identical to TRBD1. With 6 bases clipped from V and 3 bases from J, the junction kept 4 bases outside the gene matches. This CDR3 is built from 14 residues. Germline V gene sequence: CDR1 MNHEY, CDR2 SVGEGT. CDR3 residues: CASSRQGPNEKLFF. In nucleotides, the CDR3 is TGTGCCAGCAGCCGACAGGGACCTAATGAAAAACTGTTTTTT.

This sequence joins TRBV2 and TRBJ2-1, with TRBD2 matching 7 bases. The CDR3 spans 16 residues. Germline V gene lookup returns CDR1 SNHLY and CDR2 FYNNEI. The V and J ends lost 4 bases and 7 bases, in that order; junction bases with no gene match: 13. This CDR3 is CASSVGEGLGWNEQFF. CDR3 coding DNA: TGTGCCAGCAGTGTGGGGGAGGGCTTGGGTTGGAATGAGCAGTTCTTC.

About this clone itself: Other DNA sequences within the sample encode an identical CDR3. The CDR3 protein is CASSLGQLYGYTF. In nucleotides, the CDR3 is TGCGCCAGCAGCTTGGGACAGCTGTATGGCTACACCTTC. V is TRBV5-1 and J is TRBJ1-2, with D perhaps TRBD1 (5 bases). Germline V gene sequence: CDR1 SGHRS, CDR2 YFSETQ. The CDR3 length is 13 residues. Trimming removed 0 bases at V and 5 bases at J, with 8 bases between. The full variable domain, its missing parts supplied by reference TRBV5-1 and TRBJ1-2, is KAGVTQTPRYLIKTRGQQVTLSCSPISGHRSVSWYQQTPGQGLQFLFEYFSETQRNKGNFPGRFSGRQFSNSRSEMNVSTLELGDSALYLCASSLGQLYGYTFGSGTRLTVV.

The V call is TRBV6-5, the J call TRBJ1-2; TRBD1 aligns across 9 bases. V was clipped by 5 bases and J by 3 bases; unmatched bases: 4. CDR1 and CDR2 (germline): MNHEY, SVGAGI. The CDR3 spans 14 residues. The CDR3 is CASSLTGGDYGYTF. The CDR3 nucleotides read TGTGCCAGCAGTCTTACAGGGGGCGACTATGGCTACACCTTC.

The chain has TRBV3-1 (or the pseudogene TRBV3-2) and TRBJ1-2; 7 bases match TRBD1. The CDR3 loop spans 14 amino acids. V shed 4 bases and J 8 bases; nucleotides not matched to a gene: 10. Per germline, CDR1 LGHDT and CDR2 YNNKEL (reference sequence). The chain's CDR3 is CASSPVDRVRGYTF. The CDR3 DNA follows: TGTGCCAGCAGCCCGGTTGACAGGGTCAGAGGCTACACCTTC.

The chain couples TRBV7-6 to TRBJ2-2; 8 nucleotides align to TRBD1. The CDR3 has 15 amino acids. The V segment lost 5 bases and the J segment 6 bases; nucleotides outside the gene matches: 8. In germline, CDR1 is SGHVS, CDR2 FNYEAQ. CDR3 sequence reads: CASSRGQGWPGELFF. The DNA of the CDR3 is TGTGCCAGCAGCCGAGGACAGGGTTGGCCCGGGGAGCTGTTTTTT.

The rearrangement joins TRBV30 to TRBJ2-3, with D uncertain. Germline values: CDR1 GTSNPN, CDR2 SVGIG (reference sequence). The CDR3 consists of 13 residues. The V and J ends lost 3 bases and 1 base respectively, with 8 bases between them. The CDR3 sequence is CAWSGSRTDTQYF. The CDR3 DNA reads TGTGCCTGGAGCGGGTCTCGCACAGATACGCAGTATTTT.